These 5 T cell receptor beta chains were sequenced from one sample in a study of cytomegalovirus exposure and HLA in healthy donors. The PCR was carried out with 60 Vbeta primers and 13 Jbeta primers. Sequenced by immunoSEQ multiplex PCR; TCRdb stores in-frame clones only, minus some. In the table there are fewer than 200,000 clones, 70% to 80% of which are singletons. Sequenced material: PBMCs. The receptors here all came from a female donor in good health and CMV-seronegative.

A note on this clone: In the same sample, other DNA sequences code for this CDR3. V and J are TRBV28 and TRBJ2-7; 7 nucleotides match TRBD2. V was pared by 3 bases and J by 1 base, with 3 bases of the junction left unmatched. CDR1 MDHEN and CDR2 SYDVKM come from the germline V gene. The CDR3 is made up of 14 amino acids. The CDR3 loop is CASSLSGGSYEQYF. The CDR3 DNA sequence: TGTGCCAGCAGTTTGTCGGGGGGATCCTACGAGCAGTACTTC.

The chain carries TRBV2 and TRBJ1-5; 7 positions match TRBD1. V shed 5 bases, J shed 2 bases, and the junction held 3 bases outside the gene matches. Per germline, CDR1 SNHLY and CDR2 FYNNEI. The CDR3 consists of 14 residues. The DNA of the CDR3 is TGTGCCAGCAGTCCAGACAGGGGCAATCAGCCCCAGCATTTT. Residues: CASSPDRGNQPQHF.

The chain combines TRBV30 with TRBJ2-4; 7 positions match TRBD2. J was trimmed by 4 bases and V by 0 bases; bases with no gene match: 9. The CDR3 sequence is 16 residues long. CDR1 is GTSNPN and CDR2 is SVGIG in the germline V gene (reference sequence). CDR3 residues: CAWSVLSSGGKNIQYF. The CDR3 nucleotides are TGTGCCTGGAGTGTACTATCGTCGGGGGGTAAAAACATTCAGTACTTC.

The gene calls are TRBV7-9 and TRBJ2-3; 8 positions match TRBD1. V shed 4 bases and J 2 bases; nucleotides not matched to a gene: 5. Germline CDR1 is SEHNR and CDR2 is FQNEAQ (reference sequence). This CDR3 region has 15 residues. The CDR3 coding sequence is TGTGCCAGCAGCTCAAACAGGGGGGTCACAGATACGCAGTATTTT. Translating gives CASSSNRGVTDTQYF.

The chain combines TRBV5-1 with TRBJ1-3; TRBD1 matches at 7 bases. Germline lookup yields CDR1 SGHRS and CDR2 YFSETQ. The CDR3 contains 21 residues. The J segment lost 0 bases and the V segment lost 2 bases, leaving 20 bases of the junction unmatched. In DNA form, the CDR3 reads TGCGCCAGCAGCTTTGCGGGAGGAACAGGGGCGTCTACTCTCTCTGGAAACACCATATATTTT. It encodes CASSFAGGTGASTLSGNTIYF.